A selection of T cell receptor beta chains follows, all from one sample in a study of shared clonotypes between healthy human individuals. Here immunoSEQ multiplex PCR was the method, and the copy in TCRdb shows in-frame clones only, minus some. This sample has hundreds of thousands of clones; 79% occur once, and the top ten carry about 12%. The sequenced material came from PBMCs. The receptors come from a woman in her thirties or forties in good health. Some clones in this sample may be carry-over from other donors' samples. Each CDR3 is given with its conserved first and last residue. The D gene is left open where the match is weak. Not all rows give a size; the values are once, few, many and, for expanded clones, a class.

d_gene: NA
j_gene: TRBJ2-1
len: 13
v_gene: TRBV11-1
abundance: NA
CDR3aa: CASTRGLNNEQFF
CDR3nt: TGTGCCAGCACCAGGGGATTAAACAATGAGCAGTTCTTC

d_gene: TRBD2
j_gene: TRBJ2-7
len: 14
v_gene: TRBV10-3
abundance: NA
CDR3aa: CATRGGASSDEQYF
CDR3nt: TGTGCCACCCGCGGGGGTGCGTCGTCCGACGAGCAGTACTTC

d_gene: NA
j_gene: TRBJ1-1
len: 15
v_gene: TRBV5-5
abundance: NA
CDR3aa: CASSLEGYAGTEAFF
CDR3nt: TGTGCCAGCAGCTTGGAAGGGTACGCGGGCACTGAAGCTTTCTTT

d_gene: TRBD2
j_gene: TRBJ2-1
len: 16
v_gene: TRBV28
abundance: NA
CDR3aa: CASSLRLAGLSNEQFF
CDR3nt: TGTGCCAGCAGTTTGCGACTAGCGGGATTGAGCAATGAGCAGTTCTTC

d_gene: TRBD2
j_gene: TRBJ2-7
len: 13
v_gene: TRBV11-2
abundance: NA
CDR3aa: CASRLAGSYEQYF
CDR3nt: TGTGCCAGCCGACTAGCGGGCTCCTACGAGCAGTACTTC

d_gene: TRBD1
j_gene: TRBJ1-2
len: 15
v_gene: TRBV28
abundance: NA
CDR3aa: CASSPGGQGPYGYTF
CDR3nt: TGTGCCAGCAGCCCCGGGGGACAGGGACCTTATGGCTACACCTTC

d_gene: TRBD2
j_gene: TRBJ2-5
len: 16
v_gene: TRBV4-2
abundance: NA
CDR3aa: CASSQDGTSGEETQYF
CDR3nt: TGTGCCAGCAGCCAAGATGGGACTAGCGGGGAAGAGACCCAGTACTTC

d_gene: NA
j_gene: TRBJ1-4
len: 15
v_gene: TRBV7-2
abundance: NA
CDR3aa: CASSLRSGTHEKLFF
CDR3nt: TGTGCCAGCAGCTTAAGGTCGGGGACTCACGAAAAACTGTTTTTT

d_gene: NA
j_gene: TRBJ2-7
len: 13
v_gene: TRBV18
abundance: once
CDR3aa: CASSPPASYEQYF
CDR3nt: TGTGCCAGCTCACCTCCCGCTAGCTACGAGCAGTACTTC

d_gene: NA
j_gene: TRBJ1-2
len: 15
v_gene: TRBV6-5
abundance: NA
CDR3aa: CASSAYRDPNYGYTF
CDR3nt: TGTGCCAGCAGTGCGTACAGGGACCCTAACTATGGCTACACCTTC

d_gene: NA
j_gene: TRBJ2-7
len: 13
v_gene: TRBV29-1
abundance: NA
CDR3aa: CSVVQAPSYEQYF
CDR3nt: TGCAGCGTAGTACAGGCTCCCTCCTACGAGCAGTACTTC

d_gene: NA
j_gene: TRBJ1-3
len: 12
v_gene: TRBV2
abundance: NA
CDR3aa: CASSQDGNTIYF
CDR3nt: TGTGCCAGCAGCCAAGATGGAAACACCATATATTTT

d_gene: TRBD2
j_gene: TRBJ2-1
len: 15
v_gene: TRBV6-1
abundance: NA
CDR3aa: CASNPGLAFYNEQFF
CDR3nt: TGTGCCAGCAACCCGGGACTAGCGTTCTACAATGAGCAGTTCTTC

d_gene: NA
j_gene: TRBJ2-3
len: 14
v_gene: TRBV19
abundance: few
CDR3aa: CATAPGTFTDTQYF
CDR3nt: TGTGCCACCGCCCCCGGGACTTTCACAGATACGCAGTATTTT

d_gene: NA
j_gene: TRBJ2-1
len: 11
v_gene: TRBV29-1
abundance: NA
CDR3aa: CSVENYHEQFF
CDR3nt: TGCAGCGTCGAAAACTACCATGAGCAGTTCTTC

d_gene: NA
j_gene: TRBJ2-7
len: 14
v_gene: TRBV6-6
abundance: NA
CDR3aa: CASSGTGSSYEQYF
CDR3nt: TGTGCCAGCAGTGGAACAGGGAGCTCCTACGAGCAGTACTTC

d_gene: NA
j_gene: TRBJ2-1
len: 11
v_gene: TRBV4-1
abundance: NA
CDR3aa: CASSTSGEQFF
CDR3nt: TGCGCCAGCAGCACCTCGGGGGAGCAGTTCTTC

d_gene: NA
j_gene: TRBJ1-1
len: 14
v_gene: TRBV7-2
abundance: NA
CDR3aa: CASSLARAGTEAFF
CDR3nt: TGTGCCAGCAGCTTAGCGCGGGCGGGCACTGAAGCTTTCTTT

d_gene: TRBD2
j_gene: TRBJ2-7
len: 14
v_gene: TRBV28
abundance: NA
CDR3aa: CASSTSGRVVEQYF
CDR3nt: TGTGCCAGCAGTACTAGCGGGAGGGTGGTGGAGCAGTACTTC

d_gene: NA
j_gene: TRBJ2-5
len: 13
v_gene: TRBV5-4
abundance: NA
CDR3aa: CASSLRGEETQYF
CDR3nt: TGTGCCAGCAGCTTGAGAGGGGAAGAGACCCAGTACTTC

d_gene: NA
j_gene: TRBJ2-7
len: 14
v_gene: TRBV21-1
abundance: NA
CDR3aa: CASSSNGQGPEQYF
CDR3nt: TGTGCCAGCAGCTCCAACGGACAGGGTCCCGAGCAGTACTTC

d_gene: NA
j_gene: TRBJ2-3
len: 14
v_gene: TRBV11-3
abundance: NA
CDR3aa: CASSLGGHTDTQYF
CDR3nt: TGTGCCAGCAGCTTGGGCGGACACACAGATACGCAGTATTTT

d_gene: TRBD1
j_gene: TRBJ2-5
len: 15
v_gene: TRBV4-1
abundance: NA
CDR3aa: CASRDRTGKEETQYF
CDR3nt: TGCGCCAGCAGAGATCGGACAGGGAAAGAAGAGACCCAGTACTTC

d_gene: TRBD2
j_gene: TRBJ2-7
len: 17
v_gene: TRBV5-1
abundance: NA
CDR3aa: CASSLGTSGRSTYEQYF
CDR3nt: TGCGCCAGCAGCCTAGGGACTAGCGGGAGGTCGACCTACGAGCAGTACTTC

d_gene: NA
j_gene: TRBJ2-5
len: 16
v_gene: TRBV7-2
abundance: NA
CDR3aa: CASSLGVSAEIETQYF
CDR3nt: TGTGCCAGCAGCTTAGGAGTTTCGGCAGAGATAGAGACCCAGTACTTC

d_gene: NA
j_gene: TRBJ2-1
len: 16
v_gene: TRBV10-1
abundance: NA
CDR3aa: CASTRPLAAPYNEQFF
CDR3nt: TGCGCCAGCACTCGACCTTTAGCGGCCCCCTACAATGAGCAGTTCTTC

d_gene: TRBD2
j_gene: TRBJ2-1
len: 12
v_gene: TRBV6-4
abundance: few
CDR3aa: CAIAGTYNEQFF
CDR3nt: TGTGCCATAGCGGGTACCTACAATGAGCAGTTCTTC

d_gene: NA
j_gene: TRBJ2-1
len: 15
v_gene: TRBV5-4
abundance: NA
CDR3aa: CASSLARRLYNEQFF
CDR3nt: TGTGCCAGCAGCTTGGCAAGGAGACTCTACAATGAGCAGTTCTTC

d_gene: NA
j_gene: TRBJ2-1
len: 18
v_gene: TRBV28
abundance: once
CDR3aa: CASSYTKGHPDSYNEQFF
CDR3nt: TGTGCCAGCAGTTATACAAAAGGCCACCCGGACTCCTACAATGAGCAGTTCTTC

d_gene: NA
j_gene: TRBJ2-7
len: 16
v_gene: TRBV9
abundance: NA
CDR3aa: CASSSGNGRSSYEQYF
CDR3nt: TGTGCCAGCAGCTCAGGGAACGGGCGATCATCCTACGAGCAGTACTTC

d_gene: TRBD2
j_gene: TRBJ2-1
len: 13
v_gene: TRBV29-1
abundance: NA
CDR3aa: CSVVNSGIEEQFF
CDR3nt: TGCAGCGTTGTTAATAGCGGGATAGAGGAGCAGTTCTTC

d_gene: NA
j_gene: TRBJ2-1
len: 15
v_gene: TRBV5-6
abundance: NA
CDR3aa: CASSFRGSTSGEQFF
CDR3nt: TGTGCCAGCAGCTTTCGCGGGTCAACCTCGGGGGAGCAGTTCTTC

d_gene: NA
j_gene: TRBJ2-2
len: 14
v_gene: TRBV5-1
abundance: NA
CDR3aa: CASSLAREKGELFF
CDR3nt: TGCGCCAGCAGCTTGGCCCGGGAGAAAGGGGAGCTGTTTTTT

d_gene: NA
j_gene: TRBJ1-1
len: 13
v_gene: TRBV30
abundance: few
CDR3aa: CAWRRVMNTEAFF
CDR3nt: TGTGCCTGGAGACGGGTCATGAACACTGAAGCTTTCTTT

d_gene: NA
j_gene: TRBJ2-7
len: 12
v_gene: TRBV7-9
abundance: NA
CDR3aa: CASSPTVYEQYF
CDR3nt: TGTGCCAGCAGCCCGACAGTCTACGAGCAGTACTTC

d_gene: NA
j_gene: TRBJ1-4
len: 14
v_gene: TRBV7-2
abundance: NA
CDR3aa: CASSPVRTSEKLFF
CDR3nt: TGTGCCAGCAGCCCGGTCCGAACTTCCGAAAAACTGTTTTTT

d_gene: TRBD2
j_gene: TRBJ2-2
len: 14
v_gene: TRBV2
abundance: NA
CDR3aa: CASSKSGSTGELFF
CDR3nt: TGTGCCAGCAGTAAAAGCGGGAGCACCGGGGAGCTGTTTTTT

d_gene: NA
j_gene: TRBJ1-2
len: 16
v_gene: TRBV6-5
abundance: once
CDR3aa: CASSYSGLSGGYGYTF
CDR3nt: TGTGCCAGCAGTTACTCAGGCCTCTCCGGCGGCTATGGCTACACCTTC

d_gene: NA
j_gene: TRBJ2-2
len: 14
v_gene: TRBV29-1
abundance: few
CDR3aa: CSVLQGGNTGELFF
CDR3nt: TGCAGCGTTCTGCAGGGGGGGAACACCGGGGAGCTGTTTTTT

d_gene: NA
j_gene: TRBJ1-4
len: 17
v_gene: TRBV4-2
abundance: NA
CDR3aa: CASSQGTRSRANEKLFF
CDR3nt: TGTGCCAGCAGCCAAGGTACGCGGTCTCGGGCTAATGAAAAACTGTTTTTT

d_gene: NA
j_gene: TRBJ1-1
len: 12
v_gene: TRBV15
abundance: NA
CDR3aa: CATSTQNTEAFF
CDR3nt: TGTGCCACCAGCACCCAAAACACTGAAGCTTTCTTT

d_gene: NA
j_gene: TRBJ1-2
len: 15
v_gene: TRBV4-3
abundance: NA
CDR3aa: CASSQDQWAAAGYTF
CDR3nt: TGCGCCAGCAGCCAAGATCAGTGGGCGGCGGCTGGCTACACCTTC

d_gene: NA
j_gene: TRBJ2-3
len: 14
v_gene: TRBV2
abundance: NA
CDR3aa: CASSEGLSTDTQYF
CDR3nt: TGTGCCAGCAGTGAAGGACTTAGCACAGATACGCAGTATTTT

d_gene: TRBD1
j_gene: TRBJ2-1
len: 18
v_gene: TRBV5-1
abundance: NA
CDR3aa: CASSLDPLDRGNTNEQFF
CDR3nt: TGCGCCAGCAGCTTGGACCCCTTAGACAGGGGAAATACCAATGAGCAGTTCTTC

d_gene: TRBD2
j_gene: TRBJ2-7
len: 15
v_gene: TRBV11-2
abundance: few
CDR3aa: CASSRTSGSSNEQYF
CDR3nt: TGTGCCAGCAGCCGGACTAGCGGGAGTTCCAACGAGCAGTACTTC

d_gene: TRBD1
j_gene: TRBJ2-7
len: 15
v_gene: TRBV2
abundance: NA
CDR3aa: CASRGPGQGFSEQYF
CDR3nt: TGTGCCAGCAGGGGGCCGGGACAGGGTTTTTCCGAGCAGTACTTC

d_gene: NA
j_gene: TRBJ2-1
len: 16
v_gene: TRBV4-2
abundance: NA
CDR3aa: CASSQEPSAPNNEQFF
CDR3nt: TGTGCCAGCAGCCAAGAGCCTAGCGCCCCCAACAATGAGCAGTTCTTC

d_gene: TRBD2
j_gene: TRBJ2-2
len: 17
v_gene: TRBV4-3
abundance: NA
CDR3aa: CASSQPGLAVNTGELFF
CDR3nt: TGCGCCAGCAGCCAACCGGGACTAGCGGTCAACACCGGGGAGCTGTTTTTT

d_gene: NA
j_gene: TRBJ1-2
len: 12
v_gene: TRBV28
abundance: NA
CDR3aa: CASSPQIRLITF
CDR3nt: TGTGCCAGCAGCCCACAGATCCGGTTGATCACCTTC

d_gene: TRBD1
j_gene: TRBJ2-6
len: 19
v_gene: TRBV28
abundance: NA
CDR3aa: CASSSPGQVVSSGANVLTF
CDR3nt: TGTGCCAGCAGTTCACCGGGACAGGTAGTATCCTCTGGGGCCAACGTCCTGACTTTC

d_gene: NA
j_gene: TRBJ1-2
len: 13
v_gene: TRBV28
abundance: NA
CDR3aa: CASSPDSYYGYTF
CDR3nt: TGTGCCAGCAGCCCGGACAGTTACTATGGCTACACCTTC

d_gene: TRBD1
j_gene: TRBJ2-7
len: 14
v_gene: TRBV28
abundance: NA
CDR3aa: CASSLPGTGDEQYF
CDR3nt: TGTGCCAGCAGCCTACCAGGGACAGGGGACGAGCAGTACTTC

d_gene: NA
j_gene: TRBJ1-1
len: 14
v_gene: TRBV18
abundance: NA
CDR3aa: CASSLGEGNTEAFF
CDR3nt: TGTGCCAGCTCACTCGGGGAGGGGAACACTGAAGCTTTCTTT

d_gene: TRBD2
j_gene: TRBJ2-7
len: 14
v_gene: TRBV29-1
abundance: few
CDR3aa: CSVVTSGTFYEQYF
CDR3nt: TGCAGCGTTGTGACTAGCGGGACTTTCTACGAGCAGTACTTC

d_gene: NA
j_gene: TRBJ1-5
len: 14
v_gene: TRBV2
abundance: NA
CDR3aa: CASSEGADARPQHF
CDR3nt: TGTGCCAGCAGTGAAGGGGCGGACGCCCGGCCCCAGCATTTT

d_gene: NA
j_gene: TRBJ2-2
len: 18
v_gene: TRBV27
abundance: NA
CDR3aa: CASSPWTETYTNTGELFF
CDR3nt: TGTGCCAGCAGTCCATGGACAGAGACATACACGAACACCGGGGAGCTGTTTTTT

d_gene: TRBD2
j_gene: TRBJ2-7
len: 14
v_gene: TRBV9
abundance: NA
CDR3aa: CASSVVASGYEQYF
CDR3nt: TGTGCCAGCAGCGTAGTAGCTAGCGGCTACGAGCAGTACTTC

d_gene: NA
j_gene: TRBJ2-7
len: 15
v_gene: TRBV5-8
abundance: NA
CDR3aa: CASSLNLGLVTEQYF
CDR3nt: TGTGCCAGCAGCTTGAACCTGGGACTGGTTACCGAGCAGTACTTC

d_gene: NA
j_gene: TRBJ1-1
len: 14
v_gene: TRBV9
abundance: NA
CDR3aa: CASRSGTVNTEAFF
CDR3nt: TGTGCCAGCAGATCCGGGACGGTGAACACTGAAGCTTTCTTT